These 11 T cell receptor beta chains share one sample of origin, sequenced in a study of cytomegalovirus exposure and HLA in healthy donors. This PCR relied on a set of 60 Vbeta primers and 13 Jbeta primers. The table came from immunoSEQ multiplex PCR; TCRdb's copy has only in-frame clones and leaves some out. The sample holds 100,000 to 150,000 clones, under 20% seen once. The sequenced material came from PBMCs. The receptor source for this set is a female donor in good health and CMV-seropositive.

This clone occurred a few times. The chain recombines TRBV6-1 with TRBJ1-2; 7 positions match TRBD1. The CDR3 extends over 13 amino acids. The V gene's germline CDR1 is MNHNS and CDR2 SASEGT. J gave up 4 bases and V 6 bases, and 5 bases lay outside the gene matches. The CDR3 nucleotides are TGTGCCAGCAGCCGGGACAGCCTCTATGGCTACACCTTC. This gives the protein CASSRDSLYGYTF.

The chain has TRBV7-9 and TRBJ2-7; TRBD2 might be the D (6 bases). The V end lost 4 bases, the J end lost 2 bases, and 12 bases lay between the germline ends. The CDR3 covers 14 residues. From germline, CDR1 is SEHNR and CDR2 FQNEAQ (reference sequence). CDR3 nucleotides: TGTGCCAGCAGCTACGGCGGGGCGGCCTACGAGCAGTACTTC. Translation gives CASSYGGAAYEQYF. The full variable domain, in which reference TRBV7-9 and TRBJ2-7 provide the parts outside the CDR3, is DTGVSQNPRHKITKRGQNVTFRCDPISEHNRLYWYRQTLGQGPEFLTYFQNEAQLEKSRLLSDRFSAERPKGSFSTLEIQRTEQGDSAMYLCASSYGGAAYEQYFGPGTRLTVT.

The V call is TRBV30, the J call TRBJ2-1, with TRBD2 identical over 9 bases. The germline V gene encodes CDR1 GTSNPN and CDR2 SVGIG (reference sequence). The J segment lost 5 bases and the V segment lost 1 base, leaving 6 bases of the junction unmatched. The CDR3 covers 15 residues. This CDR3 reads CAWSDLAGNDNEQFF. The CDR3 region has the DNA TGTGCCTGGAGTGACCTAGCGGGAAATGACAATGAGCAGTTCTTC.

A few counts support this clone. The junction differs from germline at one of its ends, possibly a read error. V and J are TRBV4-3 and TRBJ2-5; D is uncertain. In germline, CDR1 is LGHNA, CDR2 YSLEER. The CDR3 runs to 14 residues. The CDR3 sequence is CASSPAANQGTQYF. CDR3 nucleotide sequence: TGCGCCAGCAGCCCTGCGGCGAACCAAGGGACCCAGTACTTC.

This clone has just a few counts. The chain links TRBV4-3 to TRBJ2-1, with TRBD2 matching 16 bases. The germline gives CDR1 LGHNA, CDR2 YSLEER. With 1 base clipped from V and 6 bases from J, the junction kept 12 bases outside the gene matches. The CDR3 covers 20 residues. The CDR3 is CASSQAGTSGRALLSNEQFF. The CDR3 bases are TGCGCCAGCAGCCAAGCCGGGACTAGCGGGAGGGCCCTCTTAAGCAATGAGCAGTTCTTC.

V and J are TRBV5-1 and TRBJ2-7; a weak D match, TRBD1 (5 bases). Trimming shortened V by 2 bases and J by 8 bases, and 17 bases separated the two germline ends. The germline gives CDR1 SGHRS, CDR2 YFSETQ. The CDR3 contains 14 residues. This CDR3 is CASSLFGQGGQQYF. The CDR3 coding sequence is TGCGCCAGCAGCTTATTTGGTCAGGGCGGCCAGCAGTACTTC.

This clone was seen only a few times. The chain is built from TRBV27 and TRBJ2-7, with 9 positions matching TRBD2. The CDR3 is made up of 15 amino acids. CDR1 is MNHEY and CDR2 is SMNVEV in the germline V gene (reference sequence). With V trimmed by 7 bases and J by 1 base, 8 bases remained unmatched. In DNA form, the CDR3 reads TGTGCCAGCACTCCAATAGCGGGAGCGTCCTACGAGCAGTACTTC. It encodes CASTPIAGASYEQYF.

The chain couples TRBV12-5 to TRBJ2-4; 9 nucleotides align to TRBD1. The V segment lost 0 bases and the J segment 1 base; nucleotides outside the gene matches: 19. This CDR3 is built from 22 residues. Germline V gene sequence: CDR1 LGHNT, CDR2 FRNRAP. The CDR3 nucleotides are TGTGCTAGTGGTTTGGTACGTATCCCGGGACAGGGAGATGAGATCGCCAAAAACATTCAGTACTTC. Amino acid sequence: CASGLVRIPGQGDEIAKNIQYF.

This clone was observed a handful of times. This sequence joins TRBV29-1 and TRBJ2-5; 8 bases are shared with TRBD1. Germline V lookup: CDR1 SQVTM, CDR2 ANQGSEA. Unmatched junction bases numbered 11, after V lost 6 bases and J lost 2 bases. CDR3 length: 15 residues. The CDR3 spells CSVGNGQGPQETQYF. The CDR3 DNA reads TGCAGCGTCGGTAATGGACAGGGTCCTCAAGAGACCCAGTACTTC. Full variable domain (missing parts from reference TRBV29-1 and TRBJ2-5): SAVISQKPSRDICQRGTSLTIQCQVDSQVTMMFWYRQQPGQSLTLIATANQGSEATYESGFVIDKFPISRPNLTFSTLTVSNMSPEDSSIYLCSVGNGQGPQETQYFGPGTRLLVL.

This clone was counted only a few times. The genes are TRBV10-2 and TRBJ2-1; 14 bases agree with TRBD2. Germline lookup yields CDR1 WSHSY and CDR2 SAAADI. CDR3 length: 16 residues. The junction had 11 bases not matched to a gene; V was cut back by 7 bases and J by 9 bases. The CDR3 nucleotides read TGCGCCAGCACCCTAGAAGGACTAGCGGGGGGAACTGAGCAGTTCTTC. It is translated as CASTLEGLAGGTEQFF.

This clone was seen a handful of times. Other DNA sequences in this sample translate to the same CDR3. The V gene is TRBV18, the J gene TRBJ2-2, with D perhaps TRBD1 (5 bases). Per the germline V gene, CDR1 is KGHSH and CDR2 is LQKENI. This CDR3 has 14 residues. Trimming removed 6 bases from V and 1 base from J, with 9 bases in between. CDR3 sequence (DNA): TGTGCCAGCTCCCCCGACAGGAACACCGGGGAGCTGTTTTTT. Translating it yields CASSPDRNTGELFF.